The T cell receptor (beta chain) under discussion was sequenced for a study of neoadjuvant anti-PD-1 for oral cavity cancer. This clone was observed a few times. CDR3 length equals 15 residues. Germline-derived CDR1 and CDR2 are LNHDA and SQIVND (reference sequence). After removal of 5 bases from V and 7 bases from J, the junction contained 8 bases not matched to a gene. PBMC libraries mostly used 480 ng of input genomic DNA, with six replicates per sample. Repertoires were generated with immunoSEQ multiplex PCR, while TCRdb's copy carries only in-frame clones and drops some. This table holds 15,000 or so clones, around 66% found once.

V is TRBV19 and J is TRBJ1-5, with 10 nucleotides matching TRBD1. Specimen: PBMCs, collected before nivolumab (anti-PD-1) treatment. This TCR derives from a person aged 35-79 years with oral cavity squamous cell carcinoma. CDR3 sequence reads: CASSQGTGEVQPQHF. The DNA of the CDR3 is TGTGCCAGTAGTCAAGGGACAGGGGAGGTACAGCCCCAGCATTTT.